The 8 T cell receptor beta chains given below trace back to one sample, sequenced in a study of neurological immune-mediated disorders. Via MiXCR, TCRdb re-called the 5' RACE reads, giving one row per CDR3 protein. The sample has about 52,000 distinct CDR3 sequences; roughly 3.8% are singletons. The sequenced sample consisted of PBMCs. Receptor source: a man aged 55 to 69 with multiple sclerosis.

This clonotype was found many times. The rearrangement links TRBV5-1 to TRBJ2-1; D is undetermined. Trimming shortened V by 1 base and J by 8 bases, and 16 bases separated the two germline ends. The germline gives CDR1 SGHRS, CDR2 YFSETQ. CDR3 length: 15 residues. CDR3 sequence reads: CASSLRPEAWDEQFF. DNA of the CDR3: TGCGCCAGCAGCTTGAGGCCGGAAGCTTGGGATGAGCAGTTCTTC.

This clonotype was observed many times. The rearrangement joins TRBV28 to TRBJ2-1; either TRBD1 or TRBD2 may supply D (5 bases each). Trimming pared 7 bases from V and 8 bases from J, leaving 12 bases between. The CDR3 consists of 12 residues. Germline V CDR1 and CDR2: MDHEN, SYDVKM. This CDR3 reads CASTNRGDEQFF. DNA of the CDR3: TGTGCCAGCACGAATCGAGGGGATGAGCAGTTCTTC.

The table lists this clonotype with many counts. The genes are TRBV20-1 and TRBJ2-1; 14 bases match TRBD2. This CDR3 is built from 18 residues. Trimming cost V 6 bases and J 4 bases; bases outside gene matches: 14. The V gene's germline CDR1 is DFQATT and CDR2 SNEGSKA (reference sequence). As DNA, the CDR3 is TGCAGTGCACTGGACCTAGGGACTAGCGGGGGCCGATACAATGAGCAGTTCTTC. The encoded protein is CSALDLGTSGGRYNEQFF.

At least ten counts were recorded for this clonotype. The CDR3 reads CASSSGAGGAPSTDTQYF. The CDR3 bases are TGTGCCAGCAGCTCCGGGGCCGGGGGCGCCCCTAGCACAGATACGCAGTATTTT. The chain links TRBV5-5 to TRBJ2-3; the D call may be TRBD1 or TRBD2 (6 bases each). Germline V gives CDR1 SGHKS, CDR2 YYEKEE (reference sequence). CDR3 length: 18 amino acids. The germline V and J ends were trimmed by 3 bases and 0 bases, with 20 bases remaining between them. The full variable domain, in which reference TRBV5-5 and TRBJ2-3 provide the parts outside the CDR3, is DAGVTQSPTHLIKTRGQQVTLRCSPISGHKSVSWYQQVLGQGPQFIFQYYEKEERGRGNFPDRFSARQFPNYSSELNVNALLLGDSALYLCASSSGAGGAPSTDTQYFGPGTRLTVL.

A word on this clonotype: This could be a read error, since a much larger clone is one nucleotide away. This rearrangement joins TRBV5-1 to TRBJ1-1; D not certain. There are 15 residues in the CDR3. V was cut by 4 bases and J by 3 bases, with 16 bases left in between. Germline V lookup: CDR1 SGHRS, CDR2 YFSETQ. In nucleotides, the CDR3 is TGCGCCAGCAGCCACCTAAACGGAGTAGACACTGAAGCTTTCTTT. This gives the protein CASSHLNGVDTEAFF. Together with reference TRBV5-1 and TRBJ1-1, the CDR3 gives the full variable domain: KAGVTQTPRYLIKTRGQQVTLSCSPISGHRSVSWYQQTPGQGLQFLFEYFSETQRNKGNFPGRFSGRQFSNSRSEMNVSTLELGDSALYLCASSHLNGVDTEAFFGQGTRLTVV.

This clonotype has a count of ten or more. The gene calls are TRBV20-1 and TRBJ2-1; TRBD2 matches at 8 bases. CDR3 length: 16 amino acids. Per germline, CDR1 DFQATT and CDR2 SNEGSKA (reference sequence). The ends lost 5 bases at V and 7 bases at J; junction bases unmatched: 16. The CDR3 reads CSASPTPRLARNEQFF. CDR3 in DNA: TGCAGTGCTTCCCCGACGCCCCGACTAGCGCGGAATGAGCAGTTCTTC.

This clonotype was counted at least ten times. This chain links TRBV7-8 with TRBJ2-7; tentative D call: TRBD1 (5 bases). The V end lost 1 base, the J end lost 0 bases, and 16 bases lay between the germline ends. The CDR3 is made up of 17 amino acids. Germline CDR1 is SGHVS and CDR2 is FQNEAQ. In DNA, the CDR3 is TGTGCCAGCAGCTTAGAAAGGGGCTACTCTTACTCCTACGAGCAGTACTTC. It is translated as CASSLERGYSYSYEQYF.

This clonotype came up many times. This chain uses TRBV30 with TRBJ2-7; D perhaps matches TRBD1 (5 bases). The germline V gene has CDR1 GTSNPN and CDR2 SVGIG (reference sequence). V lost 8 bases, J lost 6 bases, and 8 bases lay in between. The CDR3 has 9 residues. CDR3: CATGPEQYF. CDR3 nucleotides: TGTGCCACAGGCCCCGAGCAGTACTTC.